This T cell receptor beta chain was recorded in a study of blood T cell repertoires in COVID-19. In the original processing: Estimated nucleated cell counts came from reference gene primer amplification. Generated by immunoSEQ multiplex PCR, the TCRdb table keeps only in-frame clones and is missing some. D and trimming come from the DNA, and the V and J calls and clone size come from that table. The sample lists around 700,000 clones, approximately 90% occurring once. V shed 6 bases and J shed 8 bases, with 16 bases lying between them. CDR1 is SGHTA, CDR2 FQGNSA, per germline. This CDR3 region has 14 residues.

The sequencing input was peripheral blood. The J gene is TRBJ1-4, the V gene TRBV7-2, with D possibly being TRBD1 (6 bases). The source is a woman between 18 and 30 years old with acute or convalescent COVID-19. DNA for the CDR3: TGTGCCAGCAGTCGACAGGCCCCTGCGGAAAAACTGTTTTTT. Amino acid sequence: CASSRQAPAEKLFF.